What follows is one TCR beta chain and its context. This specimen belongs to a study of blood T cell repertoires in COVID-19. Overall study: The samples span acute and convalescent COVID-19 from the United States, Italy and Spain.

Germline assignment: CDR1 MDHEN and CDR2 SYDVKM. The CDR3 extends over 16 amino acids. The J segment lost 1 base and the V segment lost 2 bases, leaving 3 bases of the junction unmatched. In the study's own analysis: Reference gene primer amplification in the assay estimated nucleated cell counts. Clones were sequenced by immunoSEQ multiplex PCR, and TCRdb holds only the in-frame ones, with some missing. The V and J calls and clone size are taken from that table; D and trimming were inferred from the DNA. The repertoire consists of 150,000 to 250,000 clones, with 70% to 85% occurring once and the leading ten covering 6.9%.

The source material was peripheral blood. This TCR came from a human donor with acute or convalescent COVID-19. The donor label of this sample is uncertain. V and J are TRBV28 and TRBJ2-1; TRBD1 agrees at 9 bases. The CDR3 bases are TGTGCCAGCAGTTTAGACAGGGGGTTTTCCTACAATGAGCAGTTCTTC. Translation gives CASSLDRGFSYNEQFF.